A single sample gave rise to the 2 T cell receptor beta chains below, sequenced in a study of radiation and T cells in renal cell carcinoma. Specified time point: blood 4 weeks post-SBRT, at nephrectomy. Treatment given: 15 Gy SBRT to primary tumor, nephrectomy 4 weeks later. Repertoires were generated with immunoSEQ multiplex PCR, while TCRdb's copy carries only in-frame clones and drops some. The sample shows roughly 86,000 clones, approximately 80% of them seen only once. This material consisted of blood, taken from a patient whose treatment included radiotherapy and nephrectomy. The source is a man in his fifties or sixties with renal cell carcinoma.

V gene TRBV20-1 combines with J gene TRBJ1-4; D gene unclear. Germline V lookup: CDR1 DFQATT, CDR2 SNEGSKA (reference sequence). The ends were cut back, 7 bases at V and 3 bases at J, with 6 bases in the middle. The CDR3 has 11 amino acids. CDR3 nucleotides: TGCAGTGTTGGGGCTAATGAAAAACTGTTTTTT. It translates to CSVGANEKLFF.

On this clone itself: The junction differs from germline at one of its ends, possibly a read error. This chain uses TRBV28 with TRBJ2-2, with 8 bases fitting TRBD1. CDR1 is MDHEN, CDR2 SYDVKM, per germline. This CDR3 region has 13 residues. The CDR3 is CASSQGASGELLF. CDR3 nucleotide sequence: TGTGCCAGCAGTCAGGGGGCGTCCGGGGAGCTGCTTTTT.